The 21 T cell receptor beta chains below come from one sample, sequenced in a study of OX40 agonist ivuxolimab in advanced cancers. Some clones are missing from TCRdb's copy, which holds only in-frame ones; the method was immunoSEQ multiplex PCR. The data contain tens of thousands of clones, around 85% of them singletons. The source was CD4+ or CD8+ T cells sorted from blood, collected in a trial of the OX40 agonist ivuxolimab. The receptor source for this set is an adult with an advanced solid tumor such as melanoma, head and neck, liver or kidney cancer.

The chain employs TRBV7-2 and TRBJ1-5, with D possibly TRBD1 on 6 matching bases. The CDR3 is made up of 15 amino acids. Germline CDR1 SGHTA, CDR2 FQGNSA. The V and J ends lost 5 bases and 6 bases respectively, with 17 bases between them. In DNA form, the CDR3 reads TGTGCCAGCAGCCCTAGTCGGGGGCAGGGTCAGCCCCAGCATTTT. Its translation: CASSPSRGQGQPQHF.

As for this clone: Other DNA sequences in this sample translate to the same CDR3. The chain couples TRBV6-5 to TRBJ1-3, with D unclear. This CDR3 region has 15 residues. With 0 bases removed from V and 1 base from J, the gap between germline ends came to 7 bases. The germline gives CDR1 MNHEY, CDR2 SVGAGI. CDR3 nucleotide sequence: TGTGCCAGCAGTTACTCCCCAGATTCTGGAAACACCATATATTTT. This codes for CASSYSPDSGNTIYF.

The chain is built from TRBV7-8 and TRBJ2-6; 8 bases agree with TRBD1. Unmatched junction bases numbered 0, after V lost 1 base and J lost 1 base. The CDR3 has 16 amino acids. In germline, CDR1 is SGHVS, CDR2 FQNEAQ. This CDR3 reads CASSLGQGSGANVLTF. Written as DNA, the CDR3 is TGTGCCAGCAGCTTAGGACAGGGGTCTGGGGCCAACGTCCTGACTTTC.

V usage is TRBV4-2 and J usage is TRBJ2-7; no definite D call. The CDR3 consists of 14 residues. Germline V gives CDR1 LGHNA, CDR2 YNFKEQ. Trimming left V 4 bases short and J 1 base short, with 11 bases between. CDR3 loop: CASSLTDGSYEQYF. Here the CDR3 DNA reads TGTGCCAGCAGCCTCACCGACGGGTCCTACGAGCAGTACTTC.

The chain combines TRBV10-3 with TRBJ1-6; perhaps TRBD1 as D (6 bases). The V and J ends lost 2 bases and 10 bases respectively, with 12 bases between them. The CDR3 runs 14 residues. The germline V gene has CDR1 ENHRY and CDR2 SYGVKD. CDR3 in amino acids: CAISETGIGSPLHF. The CDR3 DNA follows: TGTGCCATCAGTGAGACAGGGATTGGCTCACCCCTCCACTTT.

The chain uses TRBV7-2 and TRBJ2-1, with D tentatively TRBD1 (8 bases). Germline V gives CDR1 SGHTA, CDR2 FQGNSA. Trimming pared 5 bases from V and 6 bases from J, leaving 17 bases between. The CDR3 extends over 15 amino acids. CDR3 DNA: TGTGCCAGCAGCGCACAGGGGGGGGTCGTCAATGAGCAGTTCTTC. Translating it yields CASSAQGGVVNEQFF.

This clone was seen a single time. The limits of the CDR3 on the DNA are not certain, so only TCRdb's listed CDR3 is given. The chain has TRBV4-1 and TRBJ1-6; the table's D call of TRBD1 was not tested on the DNA. Looked up from germline, CDR1 is MGHRA and CDR2 is YSYEKL. The CDR3 sequence runs 16 residues, both termini included. The CDR3: CASSLLAQGYNSPLHF.

The chain links TRBV7-8 to TRBJ2-5, with D unresolved. Germline V gene sequence: CDR1 SGHVS, CDR2 FQNEAQ. The CDR3 is 16 amino acids. Trimming stripped 2 bases from V and 4 bases from J, with 17 bases between. CDR3 coding DNA: TGTGCCAGCAGCTTACTAGGTGGCATCGGCGGAGAGACCCAGTACTTC. Amino acids: CASSLLGGIGGETQYF.

V usage is TRBV5-4 and J usage is TRBJ1-6; a weak D match, TRBD1 (5 bases). This CDR3 has 16 amino acids. The V gene lost 5 bases and the J gene lost 2 bases, with 14 bases spanning the gap. Looked up from germline, CDR1 is SGHNT and CDR2 is YYREEE (reference sequence). CDR3 sequence: CASRRGGDPYNSPLHF. The CDR3 DNA is TGTGCCAGCAGGCGGGGTGGGGACCCCTATAATTCACCCCTCCACTTT.

The chain uses TRBV19 and TRBJ1-2; D remains ambiguous. This CDR3 is built from 14 residues. Germline-derived CDR1 and CDR2 are LNHDA and SQIVND (reference sequence). Trimming left V 2 bases short and J 4 bases short, with 11 bases between. The CDR3: CASSIQDGFYGYTF. CDR3 coding DNA: TGTGCCAGTAGTATACAGGACGGATTCTATGGCTACACCTTC.

This clone was found once. The chain recombines TRBV18 with TRBJ1-1; tentative D call: TRBD1 (5 bases). CDR3 size: 12 residues. Germline CDR1 is KGHSH and CDR2 is LQKENI. Trimming took 3 bases from V and 7 from J, leaving 9 bases between them. The CDR3 spells CASSPQRGEAFF. The CDR3 coding sequence is TGTGCCAGCTCACCTCAAAGGGGTGAAGCTTTCTTT.

The chain carries TRBV5-1 and TRBJ1-2; D is unresolved. V was shortened by 3 bases and J by 4 bases, with 10 bases between the two germline ends. There are 13 residues in the CDR3. CDR1 is SGHRS, CDR2 YFSETQ, per germline. Here the CDR3 DNA reads TGCGCCAGCAGCTCATACTTGCCCTATGGCTACACCTTC. Its protein is CASSSYLPYGYTF.

This clone is labeled as medium-sized. The DNA for the CDR3 is TGTGCCAGCAAACAGGAGGGACAGCCCCAGCATTTT. The encoded protein is CASKQEGQPQHF. The genes are TRBV27 and TRBJ1-5; the D gene is possibly TRBD1 (5 bases). CDR1 MNHEY and CDR2 SMNVEV come from the germline V gene (reference sequence). Deletions cut 7 bases from V and 7 bases from J, with 11 bases between. The CDR3 is made up of 12 amino acids.

For the CDR3, the DNA is TGCAGCGCACGGGACAGGCTAAACACTGAAGCTTTCTTT. This sequence encodes CSARDRLNTEAFF. The chain combines TRBV29-1 with TRBJ1-1, with 8 bases fitting TRBD1. V trimming: 7 bases; J trimming: 2 bases; junction bases outside the gene matches: 6. The CDR3 has 13 residues. Germline V gene sequence: CDR1 SQVTM, CDR2 ANQGSEA. The full variable domain, rest sourced from reference TRBV29-1 and TRBJ1-1, is SAVISQKPSRDICQRGTSLTIQCQVDSQVTMMFWYRQQPGQSLTLIATANQGSEATYESGFVIDKFPISRPNLTFSTLTVSNMSPEDSSIYLCSARDRLNTEAFFGQGTRLTVV.

This chain links TRBV2 with TRBJ1-5; D gene unclear. The CDR3 loop spans 12 amino acids. Germline V gene lookup returns CDR1 SNHLY and CDR2 FYNNEI. V lost 5 bases and J 3 bases, leaving 5 bases between the germline ends. CDR3 residues: CASSINNQPQHF. DNA for the CDR3: TGTGCCAGCAGTATAAACAATCAGCCCCAGCATTTT.

The chain recombines TRBV7-2 with TRBJ2-5; D gene uncertain. V lost 5 bases to trimming and J lost 5 bases, with 12 bases between them. This CDR3 has 13 residues. Germline CDR1 is SGHTA and CDR2 is FQGNSA. CDR3 loop: CASSPSEVETQYF. The CDR3 DNA sequence: TGTGCCAGCAGCCCCTCCGAGGTGGAGACCCAGTACTTC.

This chain links TRBV7-2 with TRBJ2-7; D is perhaps TRBD2 (6 bases). Trimming stripped 10 bases from V and 5 bases from J, with 21 bases between. Germline CDR1 reads SGHTA; CDR2 reads FQGNSA. The CDR3 is 14 amino acids. The CDR3 here is CATRTAGRGNEQYF. Here the CDR3 DNA reads TGTGCCACGCGGACCGCAGGGCGCGGGAACGAGCAGTACTTC.

The sample holds one count of this clone. A read error may produce the germline difference seen at one junction end. V is TRBV7-7 and J is TRBJ2-5; 8 bases match TRBD2. Germline V CDR1 and CDR2: SSHAT, FNYEAQ (reference sequence). The CDR3 is 16 residues long. The CDR3 DNA reads as TGTGCTAGCAGCTTAGGGTTAGCGGGGCCCCAAGAGACCCAGTACTTC. Residues: CASSLGLAGPQETQYF.

The chain combines TRBV18 with TRBJ1-2; maybe TRBD1 (6 bases). The germline V and J ends were trimmed by 4 bases and 4 bases, with 13 bases remaining between them. This CDR3 comprises 14 residues. Germline-derived CDR1 and CDR2 are KGHSH and LQKENI. The CDR3 coding sequence is TGTGCCAGCTCACGAGAAGGGGGGGGCTATGGCTACACCTTC. Amino acids: CASSREGGGYGYTF.

The chain links TRBV19 to TRBJ2-3; a possible D gene is TRBD1 (6 bases). The CDR3 is 13 residues long. Trimming removed 7 bases from V and 3 bases from J, with 11 bases in between. In germline, CDR1 is LNHDA, CDR2 SQIVND (reference sequence). The CDR3 is CASTDGQTDTQYF. DNA for the CDR3: TGTGCCAGTACTGACGGACAGACAGATACGCAGTATTTT.

This CDR3 is CATSRDGALTDTQYF. CDR3 coding DNA: TGTGCCACCAGCAGAGACGGGGCACTCACAGATACGCAGTATTTT. The chain is built from TRBV15 and TRBJ2-3; D may correspond to TRBD1 or TRBD2 (5 bases each). Germline CDR1 and CDR2: LNHNV and YYDKDF (reference sequence). This CDR3 contains 15 residues. V gave up 0 bases and J gave up 2 bases, with 9 bases separating them.